Below are 20 T cell receptor beta chains sequenced from a single sample in a study of cytomegalovirus exposure and HLA in healthy donors. It was with 60 Vbeta and 13 Jbeta primers that the PCR ran. Only in-frame clones appear in the TCRdb table, and some are missing; sequencing was by immunoSEQ multiplex PCR. The sample lists some 120,000 clones; roughly 17% were seen once. The specimen was PBMCs. The origin of the receptors is a female donor in good health and CMV-seropositive.

This clone appeared a few times. The rearrangement uses TRBV30 and TRBJ1-1; 7 nucleotides match TRBD1. CDR1 GTSNPN and CDR2 SVGIG come from the germline V gene (reference sequence). There are 13 residues in the CDR3. With 4 bases clipped from V and 1 base from J, the junction kept 3 bases outside the gene matches. CDR3 sequence reads: CAWNQGGNTEAFF. CDR3 bases: TGTGCCTGGAACCAGGGGGGGAACACTGAAGCTTTCTTT.

This clone showed up just once. One end of the junction does not line up with germline, which may come from a read error. The chain carries TRBV2 and TRBJ2-7, with 9 nucleotides matching TRBD1. The CDR3 totals 11 residues. Germline CDR1 and CDR2: SNHLY and FYNNEI. CDR3 in amino acids: CASRPTGTGNF. In nucleotides, the CDR3 is TGTGCCAGCAGGCCGACCGGGACAGGGAACTTC.

This clone was detected a few times. This chain uses TRBV2 with TRBJ1-5; a weak D match, TRBD1 (5 bases). CDR1 and CDR2 from the germline V gene are SNHLY and FYNNEI. Between the trimmed V and J ends, which lost 8 bases and 9 bases, there was a span of 20 bases. The length of the CDR3 is 14 residues. The CDR3 is CASDRGGVRRPQHF. CDR3 nucleotide sequence: TGTGCCAGCGACCGCGGGGGAGTCCGTCGGCCCCAGCATTTT.

The chain has TRBV10-1 and TRBJ1-2, with 7 bases lining up with TRBD1. The V gene's germline CDR1 is WNHNN and CDR2 SYGVQD (reference sequence). The ends lost 3 bases at V and 6 bases at J; junction bases unmatched: 7. The CDR3 contains 14 residues. The DNA for the CDR3 is TGCGCCAGCAGTGAAAGGGACAGAAGGCATGGCTACACCTTC. It is translated as CASSERDRRHGYTF.

The chain joins TRBV5-6 to TRBJ1-2, with TRBD1 matching 9 bases. CDR1 is SGHDT, CDR2 YYEEEE, per germline. J lost 5 bases, V lost 4 bases, and 3 bases had no gene match. This CDR3 contains 13 residues. CDR3 loop: CASSRDRVYGYTF. The CDR3, as DNA: TGTGCCAGCAGCCGGGACAGGGTTTATGGCTACACCTTC.

This clone was observed a few times. Within the sample, other DNA sequences also encode this same CDR3. The chain carries TRBV5-6 and TRBJ1-3, with no clear D. The ends were cut back, 3 bases at V and 0 bases at J, with 10 bases in the middle. Germline V gene data show CDR1 as SGHDT and CDR2 as YYEEEE. The CDR3 contains 15 residues. This CDR3 is CASSSPDTSGNTIYF. The CDR3 nucleotides read TGTGCCAGCAGCTCCCCTGACACCTCTGGAAACACCATATATTTT.

This clone appeared a few times. This sequence joins TRBV2 and TRBJ2-1; D is undetermined. The germline gives CDR1 SNHLY, CDR2 FYNNEI. V gave up 8 bases and J gave up 5 bases, with 4 bases separating them. This CDR3 region has 10 residues. As DNA, the CDR3 is TGTGCCAGCTCGGACAATGAGCAGTTCTTC. Translating it yields CASSDNEQFF.

This clone was observed a single time. The chain employs TRBV6-5 and TRBJ2-5; 7 bases match TRBD2. V lost 5 bases and J lost 11; bases outside the gene matches: 14. The germline gives CDR1 MNHEY, CDR2 SVGAGI. There are 14 residues in the CDR3. The CDR3 DNA follows: TGTGCCAGCAGTGAACAGGTGCTGGGGAGGGAGCAGTACTTC. It translates to CASSEQVLGREQYF.

The chain combines TRBV28 with TRBJ1-2, with TRBD1 matching over 8 bases. Trimming at V came to 5 bases and at J to 7 bases, leaving 6 bases not matched to a gene. The germline V gene encodes CDR1 MDHEN and CDR2 SYDVKM. The CDR3 consists of 13 residues. CDR3 coding DNA: TGTGCCAGCAGTCCAGCAGGGGGCGTTGGCTACACCTTC. The encoded protein is CASSPAGGVGYTF.

This clone was seen a handful of times. The rearrangement joins TRBV5-8 to TRBJ2-1; the D gene is possibly TRBD1 (7 bases). Trimming shortened V by 3 bases and J by 2 bases, and 9 bases separated the two germline ends. CDR1 and CDR2 (germline): SGHTS, YDEGEE. The CDR3 contains 14 residues. CDR3 sequence: CASSSGGPYNEQFF. CDR3 sequence (DNA): TGTGCCAGCAGCTCAGGGGGGCCCTACAATGAGCAGTTCTTC.

This clone appeared a few times. The chain uses TRBV6-5 and TRBJ2-7; a weak D match, TRBD1 (6 bases). CDR1 and CDR2 from the germline V gene are MNHEY and SVGAGI. With 2 bases removed from V and 0 bases from J, the gap between germline ends came to 11 bases. This CDR3 has 15 amino acids. The chain's CDR3 is CASSYAPGASYEQYF. Here the CDR3 DNA reads TGTGCCAGCAGTTACGCGCCAGGGGCCTCCTACGAGCAGTACTTC.

The J gene is TRBJ2-3, the V gene TRBV5-1, with D hard to call. This CDR3 contains 11 residues. Looked up from germline, CDR1 is SGHRS and CDR2 is YFSETQ. The V end was cut by 6 bases, the J end by 4 bases, with 6 bases between. The DNA of the CDR3 is TGCGCCAGCAAGGAGTCAGATACGCAGTATTTT. It yields the protein CASKESDTQYF.

The rearrangement links TRBV19 to TRBJ1-1; D unresolved. The CDR3 contains 11 residues. CDR1 and CDR2 from the germline V gene are LNHDA and SQIVND (reference sequence). V shed 3 bases and J shed 7 bases, with 6 bases lying between them. In DNA, the CDR3 is TGTGCCAGTAGTATGTTCCGTGAAGCTTTCTTT. It yields the protein CASSMFREAFF.

Only a few counts were recorded for this clone. The chain has TRBV30 and TRBJ2-5, with 8 bases lining up with TRBD1. After removal of 2 bases from V and 6 bases from J, the junction contained 2 bases not matched to a gene. Looked up from germline, CDR1 is GTSNPN and CDR2 is SVGIG (reference sequence). The CDR3 has 12 amino acids. CDR3 nucleotide sequence: TGTGCCTGGAGTCCAGGGGGCAAGACCCAGTACTTC. This codes for CAWSPGGKTQYF.

This clone has a count of ten or more. The chain combines TRBV7-2 with TRBJ2-1, with D possibly matching TRBD1 (6 bases). V shed 4 bases and J shed 2 bases, with 9 bases lying between them. CDR1 is SGHTA and CDR2 is FQGNSA in the germline V gene. This CDR3 has 14 residues. CDR3 nucleotide sequence: TGTGCCAGCAGCTCAGGGGCGGCCTACAATGAGCAGTTCTTC. Its protein is CASSSGAAYNEQFF.

The rearrangement uses TRBV6-5 and TRBJ1-6, with 8 bases identical to TRBD1. Germline loops: CDR1 MNHEY, CDR2 SVGAGI. The CDR3 spans 12 residues. CDR3 sequence: CGARDRNSPLHF. The CDR3 DNA sequence: TGTGGCGCGCGGGACAGGAATTCACCCCTCCACTTT.

The chain is built from TRBV15 and TRBJ1-3, with D unresolved. This CDR3 has 16 amino acids. Per the germline V gene, CDR1 is LNHNV and CDR2 is YYDKDF (reference sequence). V was trimmed by 0 bases and J by 0 bases, leaving 9 bases between them. CDR3: CATSRDRVSSGNTIYF. For the CDR3, the DNA is TGTGCCACCAGCAGAGATCGGGTGAGCTCTGGAAACACCATATATTTT.

This clone was seen only a few times. The rearrangement links TRBV4-1 to TRBJ2-6; maybe TRBD1 (5 bases). The ends were cut back, 2 bases at V and 0 bases at J, with 20 bases in the middle. From germline, CDR1 is MGHRA and CDR2 YSYEKL. The CDR3 sequence is 20 residues long. The CDR3 DNA reads TGCGCCAGCAGCCAAAAACACTGGACATCGTCGAACTCTGGGGCCAACGTCCTGACTTTC. Translated, it gives CASSQKHWTSSNSGANVLTF.

This clone was recorded a few times. The chain carries TRBV9 and TRBJ2-7; a possible D gene is TRBD1 (5 bases). V was trimmed by 0 bases and J by 0 bases, leaving 13 bases between them. The CDR3 is made up of 16 amino acids. Germline assignment: CDR1 SGDLS and CDR2 YYNGEE. The CDR3 protein is CASSVAGHSYSYEQYF. CDR3 bases: TGTGCCAGCAGCGTAGCTGGACACTCCTACTCCTACGAGCAGTACTTC.

This clone was seen more than once but under ten times. V is TRBV5-4 and J is TRBJ1-2; tentative D call: TRBD1 (6 bases). Germline values: CDR1 SGHNT, CDR2 YYREEE (reference sequence). This CDR3 has 14 residues. V was shortened by 3 bases and J by 3 bases, with 12 bases between the two germline ends. CDR3 sequence (DNA): TGTGCCAGCAGCTCACAGGGTCCCTACTATGGCTACACCTTC. Translating gives CASSSQGPYYGYTF.